This TCR beta chain was captured in a study of regulatory T cells in long-lasting Graves disease. Through Arm-PCR of CDR3 regions and iRepertoire HTBI primers, TCR beta libraries were built. One entry per CDR3 protein, called by TCRdb with MiXCR from the multiplex PCR reads. This sample carries approximately 390,000 distinct CDR3 sequences, around 15% of them seen once, and the ten largest clones take 20%. Regarding time point: newly diagnosed GD, antithyroid drugs for less than 3 months. The TCR library used RNA extracted from PBMCs. These sequences were also reported in another study, on T cells in Graves' hyperthyroidism and ophthalmopathy. As reported in that work: Diagnosing involved the use of clinical symptoms, serum thyroxine and TRAb, thyroid ultrasound and orbital computed tomography.

This sequence was found in a woman under 30 with Graves disease. Sequenced material: peripheral blood mononuclear cells (PBMCs), taken at new diagnosis, from a patient treated with antithyroid drugs.

The CDR3 loop is CSVVAGLVNEQFF. The CDR3 DNA follows: TGCAGTGTTGTAGCGGGGTTAGTCAATGAGCAGTTCTTC. The gene calls are TRBV20-1 and TRBJ2-1; TRBD2 matches at 8 bases. This CDR3 comprises 13 residues. Losses at the gene ends were 7 bases for V and 6 bases for J; bases not matched to a gene: 8. Germline values: CDR1 DFQATT, CDR2 SNEGSKA (reference sequence).